This passage covers 6 T cell receptor beta chains from one sample sequenced in a study of T-cell memory formation after mild COVID-19. Each CDR3 protein gets one entry after TCRdb re-called the 5' RACE reads with MiXCR. The data hold 300,000 to 400,000 distinct CDR3 sequences, with roughly 13% observed a single time. The specimen was PBMCs or a T cell subset sorted from them (not recorded which). Receptors were obtained from a man aged 18 to 35 who had mild COVID-19 (a few samples of this study predate the infection). Cell type and time point are not known.

This clonotype was recorded at least ten times. CDR3 residues: CASSPMGGGETEAFF. The CDR3 DNA reads as TGTGCCAGCAGCCCTATGGGGGGAGGGGAGACTGAAGCTTTCTTT. The rearrangement links TRBV4-2 to TRBJ1-1, with D maybe TRBD1 (5 bases). The CDR3 contains 15 residues. Trimming left V 4 bases short and J 5 bases short, with 17 bases between. CDR1 and CDR2 from the germline V gene are LGHNA and YNFKEQ.

This chain joins TRBV20-1 and TRBJ2-1; D uncertain. The CDR3 has 15 residues. Trimming left V 0 bases short and J 3 bases short, with 12 bases between. The germline V gene has CDR1 DFQATT and CDR2 SNEGSKA (reference sequence). CDR3 coding DNA: TGCAGTGCTAGAGATGGCGCAGCCCACTACAATGAGCAGTTCTTC. Protein product: CSARDGAAHYNEQFF.

V gene TRBV7-9 combines with J gene TRBJ2-7; no clear D. The germline V gene has CDR1 SEHNR and CDR2 FQNEAQ (reference sequence). The CDR3 spans 14 residues. Trimming took 0 bases from V and 0 from J, leaving 6 bases between them. The CDR3 bases are TGTGCCAGCAGCTTAGCGGAGAACTCCTACGAGCAGTACGTC. Translation gives CASSLAENSYEQYV.

This clonotype was detected only a few times. In DNA, the CDR3 is TGTGCCATCAGTGGGTCCGGGACTAGCGGGGGGCTCAGCACAGATACGCAGTATTTT. Its protein product is CAISGSGTSGGLSTDTQYF. The chain uses TRBV10-3 and TRBJ2-3, with 15 bases that match TRBD2. The CDR3 runs 19 residues. Germline V gene sequence: CDR1 ENHRY, CDR2 SYGVKD. Germline trimming cut 4 bases from V and 0 bases from J; bases unmatched to any gene: 8.

A few counts support this clonotype. This chain connects TRBV10-3 to TRBJ1-1; weak D call: TRBD1 (5 bases). The CDR3 runs to 16 residues. Trimming removed 8 bases at V and 2 bases at J, with 21 bases between. The V gene's germline CDR1 is ENHRY and CDR2 SYGVKD. The CDR3: CAIGVSQGVGNTEAFF. Written as DNA, the CDR3 is TGTGCCATCGGGGTTAGCCAGGGAGTGGGAAACACTGAAGCTTTCTTT.

The V gene is TRBV11-2, the J gene TRBJ2-7; TRBD1 matches at 12 bases. CDR1 is SGHAT and CDR2 is FQNNGV in the germline V gene. Trimming removed 1 base from V and 2 bases from J; junction bases left unmatched: 3. The CDR3 runs 16 residues. The CDR3 region has the DNA TGTGCCAGCAGCTTAGGGGGACAGGGGGCCCCCTACGAGCAGTACGTC. Translating gives CASSLGGQGAPYEQYV.